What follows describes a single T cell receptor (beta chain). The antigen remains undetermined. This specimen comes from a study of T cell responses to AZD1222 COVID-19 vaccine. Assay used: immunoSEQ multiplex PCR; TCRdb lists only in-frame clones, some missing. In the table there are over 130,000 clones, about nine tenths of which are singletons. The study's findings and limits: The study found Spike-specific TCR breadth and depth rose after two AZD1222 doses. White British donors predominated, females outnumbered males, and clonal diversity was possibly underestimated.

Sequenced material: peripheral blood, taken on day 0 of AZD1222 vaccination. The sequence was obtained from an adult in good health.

The CDR3 nucleotides are TGTGCCAGCTCACCTAATGGAGGGCCGAACACTGAAGCTTTCTTT. This sequence encodes CASSPNGGPNTEAFF. This chain uses TRBV18 with TRBJ1-1; unclear D gene. V was cut by 3 bases and J by 1 base, with 12 bases left in between. The CDR3 extends over 15 amino acids. Germline V gives CDR1 KGHSH, CDR2 LQKENI. Using reference TRBV18 and TRBJ1-1 for the parts outside the CDR3, the full variable domain is NAGVMQNPRHLVRRRGQEARLRCSPMKGHSHVYWYRQLPEEGLKFMVYLQKENIIDESGMPKERFSAEFPKEGPSILRIQQVVRGDSAAYFCASSPNGGPNTEAFFGQGTRLTVV.